This TCR beta chain was found in a study of shared clonotypes between healthy human individuals. The assay was immunoSEQ multiplex PCR, and TCRdb's table has in-frame clones only and misses some. Among hundreds of thousands of clones, roughly three quarters were seen once, and the ten largest hold under 15%. Germline assignment: CDR1 KGHSH and CDR2 LQKENI. The CDR3 runs to 14 residues. V dropped 3 bases and J dropped 0 bases, with 9 bases sitting between them. Points on this clone: Different DNA sequences within this sample yield the same CDR3.

The rearrangement links TRBV18 to TRBJ2-7; D not resolved. The receptor comes from a woman between 35 and 50 years old in good health. Some clones in this sample may be carry-over from other donors' samples. Input material: PBMCs. In nucleotides, the CDR3 is TGTGCCAGCTCACCGGACCGGTCCTCCTACGAGCAGTACTTC. Its translation: CASSPDRSSYEQYF.